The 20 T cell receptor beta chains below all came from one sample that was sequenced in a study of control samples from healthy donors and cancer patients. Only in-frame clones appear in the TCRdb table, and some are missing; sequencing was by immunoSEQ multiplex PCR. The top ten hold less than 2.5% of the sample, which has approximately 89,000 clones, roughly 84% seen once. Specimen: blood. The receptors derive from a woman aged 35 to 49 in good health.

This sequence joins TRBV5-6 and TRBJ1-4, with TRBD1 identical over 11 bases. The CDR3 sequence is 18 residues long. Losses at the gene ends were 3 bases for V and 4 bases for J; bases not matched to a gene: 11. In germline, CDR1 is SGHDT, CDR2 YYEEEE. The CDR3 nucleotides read TGTGCCAGCAGCTATCTGGAGGACAGGGGGCAACTTAATGAAAAACTGTTTTTT. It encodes CASSYLEDRGQLNEKLFF.

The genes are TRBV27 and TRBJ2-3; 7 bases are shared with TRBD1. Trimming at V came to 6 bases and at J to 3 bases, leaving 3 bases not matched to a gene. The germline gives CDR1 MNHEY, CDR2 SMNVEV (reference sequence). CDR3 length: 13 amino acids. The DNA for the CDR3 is TGTGCCAGCAGGGACAGGAGTACAGATACGCAGTATTTT. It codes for CASRDRSTDTQYF.

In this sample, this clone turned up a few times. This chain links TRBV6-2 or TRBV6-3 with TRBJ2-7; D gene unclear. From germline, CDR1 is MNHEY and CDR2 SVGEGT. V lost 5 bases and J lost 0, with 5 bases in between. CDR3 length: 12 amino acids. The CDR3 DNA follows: TGTGCCAGCAGTCAATTCTCCTACGAGCAGTACTTC. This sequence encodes CASSQFSYEQYF.

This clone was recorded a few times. CDR3 sequence (DNA): TGTGCCAGCAGCCAGACAGGGGGACTTAATCAGCCCCAGCATTTT. Translation: CASSQTGGLNQPQHF. The V call is TRBV4-2, the J call TRBJ1-5; 9 bases are shared with TRBD1. CDR1 is LGHNA, CDR2 YNFKEQ, per germline. Trimming took 3 bases from V and 4 from J; bases not matched to a gene: 4. The CDR3 runs to 15 residues.

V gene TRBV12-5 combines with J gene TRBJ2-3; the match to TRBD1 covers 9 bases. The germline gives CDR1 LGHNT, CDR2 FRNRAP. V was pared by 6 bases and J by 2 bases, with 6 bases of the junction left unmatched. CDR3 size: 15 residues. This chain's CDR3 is CASGLGTGNTDTQYF. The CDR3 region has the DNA TGTGCTAGTGGCCTCGGGACAGGGAACACAGATACGCAGTATTTT.

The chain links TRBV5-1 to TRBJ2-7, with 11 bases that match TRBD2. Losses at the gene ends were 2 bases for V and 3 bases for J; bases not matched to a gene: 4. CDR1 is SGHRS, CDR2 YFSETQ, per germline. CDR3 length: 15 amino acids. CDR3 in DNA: TGCGCCAGCAGCTTCTTTACTAGCGGGGGCTACGAGCAGTACTTC. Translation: CASSFFTSGGYEQYF.

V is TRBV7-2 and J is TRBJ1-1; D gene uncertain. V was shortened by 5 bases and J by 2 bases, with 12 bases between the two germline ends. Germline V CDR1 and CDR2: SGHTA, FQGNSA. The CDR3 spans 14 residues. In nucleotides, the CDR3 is TGTGCCAGCAGCCATCAAGACCGAAACACTGAAGCTTTCTTT. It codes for CASSHQDRNTEAFF.

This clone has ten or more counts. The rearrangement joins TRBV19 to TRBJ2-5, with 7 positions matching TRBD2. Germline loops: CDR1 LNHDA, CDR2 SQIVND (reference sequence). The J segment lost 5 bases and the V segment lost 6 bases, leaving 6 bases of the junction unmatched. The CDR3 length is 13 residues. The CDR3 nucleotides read TGTGCCAGTAGAGCGGGGTCCGGGGAGACCCAGTACTTC. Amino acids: CASRAGSGETQYF. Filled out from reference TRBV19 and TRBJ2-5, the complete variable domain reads DGGITQSPKYLFRKEGQNVTLSCEQNLNHDAMYWYRQDPGQGLRLIYYSQIVNDFQKGDIAEGYSVSREKKESFPLTVTSAQKNPTAFYLCASRAGSGETQYFGPGTRLLVL.

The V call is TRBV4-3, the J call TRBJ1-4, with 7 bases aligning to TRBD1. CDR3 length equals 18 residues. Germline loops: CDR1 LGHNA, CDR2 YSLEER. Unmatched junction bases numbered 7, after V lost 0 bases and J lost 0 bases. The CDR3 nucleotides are TGCGCCAGCAGCCAAGAAAATCGGGACAGTGCAACTAATGAAAAACTGTTTTTT. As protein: CASSQENRDSATNEKLFF.

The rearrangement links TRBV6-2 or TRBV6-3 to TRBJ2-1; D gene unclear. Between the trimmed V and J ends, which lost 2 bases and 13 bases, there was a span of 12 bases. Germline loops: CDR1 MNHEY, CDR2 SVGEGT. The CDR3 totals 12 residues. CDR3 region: CASSYARRSQFF. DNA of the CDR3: TGTGCCAGCAGTTACGCTAGGAGATCCCAGTTCTTC.

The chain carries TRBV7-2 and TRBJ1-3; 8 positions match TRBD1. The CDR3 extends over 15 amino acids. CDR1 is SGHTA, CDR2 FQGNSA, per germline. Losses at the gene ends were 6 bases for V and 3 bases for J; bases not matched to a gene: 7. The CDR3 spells CASRGPDRDGNTIYF. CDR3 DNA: TGTGCCAGCAGAGGCCCGGACAGGGATGGAAACACCATATATTTT.

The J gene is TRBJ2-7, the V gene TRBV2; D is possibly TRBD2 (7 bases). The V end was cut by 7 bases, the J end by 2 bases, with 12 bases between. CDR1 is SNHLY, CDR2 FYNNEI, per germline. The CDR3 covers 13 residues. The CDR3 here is CASMRGLTYEQYF. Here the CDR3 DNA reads TGTGCCAGCATGCGGGGGCTTACCTACGAGCAGTACTTC.

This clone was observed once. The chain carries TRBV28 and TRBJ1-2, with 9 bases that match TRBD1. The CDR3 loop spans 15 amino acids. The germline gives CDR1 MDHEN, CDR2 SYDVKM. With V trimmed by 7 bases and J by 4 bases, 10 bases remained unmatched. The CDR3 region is CASNPPGQGLYGYTF. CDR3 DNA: TGTGCCAGCAACCCTCCGGGACAGGGACTCTATGGCTACACCTTC.

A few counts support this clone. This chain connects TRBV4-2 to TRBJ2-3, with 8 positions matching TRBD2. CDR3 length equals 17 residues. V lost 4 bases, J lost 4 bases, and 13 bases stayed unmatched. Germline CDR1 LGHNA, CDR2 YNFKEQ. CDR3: CASSPGGEGREADTQYF. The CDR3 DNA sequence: TGTGCCAGCAGCCCTGGGGGAGAGGGGCGGGAGGCAGATACGCAGTATTTT.

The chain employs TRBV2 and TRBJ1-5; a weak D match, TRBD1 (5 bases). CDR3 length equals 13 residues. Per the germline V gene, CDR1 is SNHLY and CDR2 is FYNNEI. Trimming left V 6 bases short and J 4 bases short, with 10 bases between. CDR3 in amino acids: CASRRQLNQPQHF. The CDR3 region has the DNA TGTGCCAGCAGGAGACAGCTTAATCAGCCCCAGCATTTT.

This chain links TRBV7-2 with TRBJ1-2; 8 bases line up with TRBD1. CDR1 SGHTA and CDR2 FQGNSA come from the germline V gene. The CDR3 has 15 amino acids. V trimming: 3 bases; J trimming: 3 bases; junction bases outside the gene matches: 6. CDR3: CASSLGQADYYGYTF. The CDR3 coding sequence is TGTGCCAGCAGCTTGGGACAGGCCGACTACTATGGCTACACCTTC.

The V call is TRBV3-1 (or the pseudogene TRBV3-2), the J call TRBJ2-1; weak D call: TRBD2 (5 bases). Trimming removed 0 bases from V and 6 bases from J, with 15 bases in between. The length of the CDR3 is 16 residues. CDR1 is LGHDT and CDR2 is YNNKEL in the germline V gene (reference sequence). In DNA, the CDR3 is TGTGCCAGCAGCCAAGATCCGGGATGGAGGCCCAATGAGCAGTTCTTC. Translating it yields CASSQDPGWRPNEQFF.

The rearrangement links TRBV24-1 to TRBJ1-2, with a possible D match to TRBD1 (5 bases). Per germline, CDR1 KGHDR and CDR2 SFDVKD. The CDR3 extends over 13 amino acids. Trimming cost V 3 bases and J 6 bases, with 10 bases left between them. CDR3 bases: TGTGCCACCAGTGATAGGGGAGTTGATGGCTACACCTTC. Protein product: CATSDRGVDGYTF.

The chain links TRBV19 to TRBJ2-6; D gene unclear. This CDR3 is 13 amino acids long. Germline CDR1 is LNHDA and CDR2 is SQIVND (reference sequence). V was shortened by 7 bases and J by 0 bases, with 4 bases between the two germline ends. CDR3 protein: CASKNSGANVLTF. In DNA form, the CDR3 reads TGTGCCAGTAAGAACTCTGGGGCCAACGTCCTGACTTTC.

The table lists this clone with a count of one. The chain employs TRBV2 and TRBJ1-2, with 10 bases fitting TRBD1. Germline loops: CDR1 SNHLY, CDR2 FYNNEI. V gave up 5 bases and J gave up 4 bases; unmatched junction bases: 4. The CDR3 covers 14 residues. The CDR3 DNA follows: TGTGCCAGCAGTAGGGACAGGGGTCCCTATGGCTACACCTTC. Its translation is CASSRDRGPYGYTF. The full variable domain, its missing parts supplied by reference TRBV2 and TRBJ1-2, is EPEVTQTPSHQVTQMGQEVILRCVPISNHLYFYWYRQILGQKVEFLVSFYNNEISEKSEIFDDQFSVERPDGSNFTLKIRSTKLEDSAMYFCASSRDRGPYGYTFGSGTRLTVV.